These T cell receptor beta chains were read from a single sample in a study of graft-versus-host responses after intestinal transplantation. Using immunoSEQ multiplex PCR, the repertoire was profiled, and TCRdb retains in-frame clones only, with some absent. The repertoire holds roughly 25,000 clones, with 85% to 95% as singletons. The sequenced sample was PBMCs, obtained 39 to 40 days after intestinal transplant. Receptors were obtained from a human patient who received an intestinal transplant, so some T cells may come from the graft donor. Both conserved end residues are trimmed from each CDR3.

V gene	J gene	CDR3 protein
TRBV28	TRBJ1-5	ASRLTGSGLQPQH
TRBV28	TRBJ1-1	ASSLCAKSPRGPEAF
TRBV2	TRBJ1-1	ASSLRTGWDNEAF
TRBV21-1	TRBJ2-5	ASIVRGGGQETQY
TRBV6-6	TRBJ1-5	ASSSDSSNQPQH
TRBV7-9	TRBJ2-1	ASSPRQGSAPKQF
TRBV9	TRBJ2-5	ASSPQAGEETQY
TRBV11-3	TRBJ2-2	ASSPEWTENTGELF
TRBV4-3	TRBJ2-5	ASSQDRAGVEETQY
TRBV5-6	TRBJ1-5	ASSFTGIAQPQH
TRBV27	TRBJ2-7	ASSEAIGYEQY
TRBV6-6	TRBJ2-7	ASSYVRYEQY
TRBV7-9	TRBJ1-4	ASSLGEYRGTNEKLF
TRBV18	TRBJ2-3	ASSPLARSASTDTQY
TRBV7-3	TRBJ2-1	ASSSRLGSYNEQF
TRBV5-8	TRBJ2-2	ASSLGSWEAPNTHTGELF
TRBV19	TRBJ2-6	ASSPKLPWRRLSSGANVLT
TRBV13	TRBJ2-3	ASSPSGTSGRLSTDTQY
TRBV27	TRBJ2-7	ASSLTGAGGSYEQY
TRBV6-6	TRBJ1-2	ASSYSTGFNGYT
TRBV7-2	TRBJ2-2	ASSLGTGRSGELF
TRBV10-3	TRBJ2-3	AIRGLAGGESTDTQY